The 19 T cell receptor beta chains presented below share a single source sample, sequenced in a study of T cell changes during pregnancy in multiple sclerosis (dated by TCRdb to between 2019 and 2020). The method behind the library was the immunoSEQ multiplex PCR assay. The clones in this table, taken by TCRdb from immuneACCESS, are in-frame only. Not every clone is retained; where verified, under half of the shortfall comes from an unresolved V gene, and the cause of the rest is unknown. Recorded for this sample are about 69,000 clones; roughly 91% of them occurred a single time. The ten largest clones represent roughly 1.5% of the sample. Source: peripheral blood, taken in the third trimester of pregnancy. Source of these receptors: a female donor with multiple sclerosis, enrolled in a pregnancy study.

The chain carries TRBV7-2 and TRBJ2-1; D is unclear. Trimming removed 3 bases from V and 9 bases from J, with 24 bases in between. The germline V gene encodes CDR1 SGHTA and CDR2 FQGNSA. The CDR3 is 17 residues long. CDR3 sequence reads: CASSFLPTWAAFAEQFF. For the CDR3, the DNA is TGTGCCAGCAGCTTCCTACCGACGTGGGCAGCCTTTGCTGAGCAGTTCTTC.

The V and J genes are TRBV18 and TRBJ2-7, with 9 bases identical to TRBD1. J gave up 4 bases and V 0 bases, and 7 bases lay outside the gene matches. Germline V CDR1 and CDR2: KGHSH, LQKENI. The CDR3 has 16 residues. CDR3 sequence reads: CASSPPAGTGSYEQYF. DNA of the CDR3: TGTGCCAGCTCACCACCGGCCGGGACAGGGTCGTACGAGCAGTACTTC.

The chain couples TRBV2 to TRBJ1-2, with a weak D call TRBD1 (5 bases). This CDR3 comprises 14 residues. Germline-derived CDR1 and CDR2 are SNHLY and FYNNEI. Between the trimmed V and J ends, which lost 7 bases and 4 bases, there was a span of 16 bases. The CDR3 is CASTPSPGFYGYTF. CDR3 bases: TGTGCCAGCACCCCATCGCCAGGGTTCTATGGCTACACCTTC.

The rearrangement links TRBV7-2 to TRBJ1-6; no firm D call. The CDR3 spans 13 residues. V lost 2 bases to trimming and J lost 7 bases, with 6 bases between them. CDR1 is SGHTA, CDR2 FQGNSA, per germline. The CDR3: CASSLPVNSPLHF. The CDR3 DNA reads TGTGCCAGCAGCTTACCTGTGAATTCACCCCTCCACTTT.

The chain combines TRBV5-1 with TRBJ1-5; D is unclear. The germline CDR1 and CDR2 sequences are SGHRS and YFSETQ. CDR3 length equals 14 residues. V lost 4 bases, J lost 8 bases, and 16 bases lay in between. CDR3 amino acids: CASSPGPKSEPQHF. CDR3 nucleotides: TGCGCCAGCAGCCCGGGTCCAAAAAGCGAGCCCCAGCATTTT.

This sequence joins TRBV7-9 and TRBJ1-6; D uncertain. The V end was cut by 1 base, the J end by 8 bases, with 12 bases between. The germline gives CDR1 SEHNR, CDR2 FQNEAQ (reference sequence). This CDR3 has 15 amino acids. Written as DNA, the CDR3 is TGTGCCAGCAGCTTAGGTGCCGGGGATGATTCACCCCTCCACTTT. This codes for CASSLGAGDDSPLHF. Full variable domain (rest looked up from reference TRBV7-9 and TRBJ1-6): DTGVSQNPRHKITKRGQNVTFRCDPISEHNRLYWYRQTLGQGPEFLTYFQNEAQLEKSRLLSDRFSAERPKGSFSTLEIQRTEQGDSAMYLCASSLGAGDDSPLHFGNGTRLTVT.

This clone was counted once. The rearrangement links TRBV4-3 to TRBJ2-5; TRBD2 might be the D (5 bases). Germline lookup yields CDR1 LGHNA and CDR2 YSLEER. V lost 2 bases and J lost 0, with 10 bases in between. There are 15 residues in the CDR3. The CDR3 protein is CASSQSGWYQETQYF. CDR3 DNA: TGCGCCAGCAGCCAATCGGGGTGGTACCAAGAGACCCAGTACTTC.

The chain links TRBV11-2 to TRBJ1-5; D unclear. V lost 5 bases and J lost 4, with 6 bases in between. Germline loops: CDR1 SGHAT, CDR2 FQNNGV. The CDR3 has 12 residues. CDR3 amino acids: CASSRLNQPQHF. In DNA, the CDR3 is TGTGCCAGCAGCCGGTTAAATCAGCCCCAGCATTTT.

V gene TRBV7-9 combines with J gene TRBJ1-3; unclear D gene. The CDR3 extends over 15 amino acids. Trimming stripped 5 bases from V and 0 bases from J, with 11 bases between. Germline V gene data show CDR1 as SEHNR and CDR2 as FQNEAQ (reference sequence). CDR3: CASSVGSISGNTIYF. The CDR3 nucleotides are TGTGCCAGCAGCGTAGGGAGTATCTCTGGAAACACCATATATTTT.

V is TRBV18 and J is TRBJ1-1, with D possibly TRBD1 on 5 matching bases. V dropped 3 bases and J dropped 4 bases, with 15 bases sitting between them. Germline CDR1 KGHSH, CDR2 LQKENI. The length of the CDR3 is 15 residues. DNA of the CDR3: TGTGCCAGCTCACCGTCGGGGGAGGAGAGCACTGAAGCTTTCTTT. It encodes CASSPSGEESTEAFF.

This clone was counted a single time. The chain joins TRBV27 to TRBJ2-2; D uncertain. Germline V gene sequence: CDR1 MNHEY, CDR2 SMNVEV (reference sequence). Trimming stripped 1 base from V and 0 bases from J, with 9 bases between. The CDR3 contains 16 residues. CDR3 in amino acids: CASSLYGGPNTGELFF. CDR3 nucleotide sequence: TGTGCCAGCAGTTTATATGGCGGCCCGAACACCGGGGAGCTGTTTTTT.

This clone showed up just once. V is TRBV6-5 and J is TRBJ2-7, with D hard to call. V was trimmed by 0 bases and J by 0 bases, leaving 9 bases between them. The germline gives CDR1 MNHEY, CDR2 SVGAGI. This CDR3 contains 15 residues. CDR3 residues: CASSYSTPSSYEQYF. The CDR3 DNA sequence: TGTGCCAGCAGTTACTCGACTCCTAGCTCCTACGAGCAGTACTTC.

In DNA, the CDR3 is TGTGCCAGCAGCCCCGCAGACAATGAGCAGTTCTTC. Its translation is CASSPADNEQFF. The rearrangement joins TRBV6-6 to TRBJ2-1; D ambiguous. Trimming shortened V by 6 bases and J by 5 bases, and 8 bases separated the two germline ends. This CDR3 comprises 12 residues. Germline V gene sequence: CDR1 MNHNY, CDR2 SVGAGI (reference sequence).

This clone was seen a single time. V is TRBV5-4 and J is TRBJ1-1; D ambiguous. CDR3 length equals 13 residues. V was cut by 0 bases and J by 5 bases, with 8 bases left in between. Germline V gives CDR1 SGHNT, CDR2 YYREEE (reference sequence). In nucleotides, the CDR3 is TGTGCCAGCAGCTTGGACAGAAAAACTGAAGCTTTCTTT. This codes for CASSLDRKTEAFF.

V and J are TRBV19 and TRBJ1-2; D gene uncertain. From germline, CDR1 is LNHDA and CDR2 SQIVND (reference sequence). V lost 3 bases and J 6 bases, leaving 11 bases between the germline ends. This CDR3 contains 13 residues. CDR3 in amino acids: CASSIRTEDGYTF. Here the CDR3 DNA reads TGTGCCAGTAGTATTCGGACGGAGGATGGCTACACCTTC.

CDR3 region: CASSSTVQYEQYF. CDR3 nucleotide sequence: TGTGCCAGCAGCTCGACAGTTCAGTACGAGCAGTACTTC. The V and J genes are TRBV11-2 and TRBJ2-7; the D gene is possibly TRBD1 (5 bases). Trimming removed 4 bases at V and 4 bases at J, with 11 bases between. The CDR3 extends over 13 amino acids. The germline V gene has CDR1 SGHAT and CDR2 FQNNGV. The full variable domain, completed using reference TRBV11-2 and TRBJ2-7, is EAGVAQSPRYKIIEKRQSVAFWCNPISGHATLYWYQQILGQGPKLLIQFQNNGVVDDSQLPKDRFSAERLKGVDSTLKIQPAKLEDSAVYLCASSSTVQYEQYFGPGTRLTVT.

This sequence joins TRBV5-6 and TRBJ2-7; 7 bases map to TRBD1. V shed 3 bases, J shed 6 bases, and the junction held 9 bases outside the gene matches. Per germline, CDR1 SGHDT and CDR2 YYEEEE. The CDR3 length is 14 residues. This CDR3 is CASSSLGQRIEQYF. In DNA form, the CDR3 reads TGTGCCAGCAGCTCTTTGGGACAGCGGATCGAGCAGTACTTC. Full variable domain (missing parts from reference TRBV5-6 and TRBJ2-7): DAGVTQSPTHLIKTRGQQVTLRCSPKSGHDTVSWYQQALGQGPQFIFQYYEEEERQRGNFPDRFSGHQFPNYSSELNVNALLLGDSALYLCASSSLGQRIEQYFGPGTRLTVT.

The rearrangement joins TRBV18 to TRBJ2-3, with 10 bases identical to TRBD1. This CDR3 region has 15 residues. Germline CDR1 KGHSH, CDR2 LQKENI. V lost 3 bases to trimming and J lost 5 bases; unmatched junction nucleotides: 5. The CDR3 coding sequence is TGTGCCAGCTCACCGCGACAGGGGGCTGGAGATACGCAGTATTTT. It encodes CASSPRQGAGDTQYF.

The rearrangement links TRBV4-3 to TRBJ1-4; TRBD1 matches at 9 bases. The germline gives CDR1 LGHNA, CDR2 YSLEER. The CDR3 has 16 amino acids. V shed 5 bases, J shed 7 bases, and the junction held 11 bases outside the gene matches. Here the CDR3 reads CASSFSQGAGSEKLFF. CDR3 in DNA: TGCGCCAGCAGCTTTTCACAGGGGGCGGGGAGTGAAAAACTGTTTTTT.